This T cell receptor (beta chain) was identified in a study of T cell repertoires in cytomegalovirus infection. Study at large: Carrying CMV and the relevant HLA type showed in public TCR beta signatures. Overall study results and limits: CMV carriers with the relevant HLA were identified by cumulative public TCR beta family frequency. HLA-C-restricted CMV clonotypes gave the most frequent clonotype in two of eight donors.

Concerning this clonotype itself: Its antigen is currently unknown.

Germline values: CDR1 LNHDA, CDR2 SQIVND (reference sequence). This CDR3 has 24 residues. The ends lost 2 bases at V and 0 bases at J; junction bases unmatched: 22. One entry per CDR3 protein results from TCRdb running MiXCR on the reads. The sample includes more than 45,000 distinct CDR3 sequences, 33% of them seen just once. The origin of this receptor is a human donor in good health (CMV status not recorded). Some clones in this sample may be carry-over from other donors' samples. The rearrangement uses TRBV19 and TRBJ2-1, with 13 positions matching TRBD2. What was sequenced was PBMCs, sequenced either directly or after in vitro stimulation (not recorded which). The CDR3 here is CASSISLLRQGTSGTQHSYNEQFF. The CDR3 DNA reads as TGTGCCAGTAGTATATCCCTTTTACGACAGGGGACTAGCGGGACCCAACACTCCTACAATGAGCAGTTCTTC.